The 18 T cell receptor beta chains presented below share a single source sample, sequenced in a study of metastatic and nonmetastatic thyroid tumors. TCRdb used MiXCR to call clones anew from the PCR reads. The repertoire holds more than 9,500 clones, 10% to 11% seen once, with roughly 7.5% in the top ten. Nobody among the patients had been given any treatment before thyroid surgery. What was sequenced was tumor tissue. These receptors originate from a female donor with papillary thyroid cancer or a benign thyroid nodule (not recorded which). Some clones in this sample may be carry-over from other donors' samples.

Many counts were recorded for this clone. This chain connects TRBV5-1 to TRBJ2-7; D ambiguous. The V gene lost 4 bases and the J gene lost 4 bases, with 12 bases spanning the gap. This CDR3 is 13 amino acids long. CDR1 is SGHRS, CDR2 YFSETQ, per germline. Written as DNA, the CDR3 is TGCGCCAGCAGCACCAGACCCGATTACGAGCAGTACTTC. This translates into CASSTRPDYEQYF. Filled out from reference TRBV5-1 and TRBJ2-7, the complete variable domain reads KAGVTQTPRYLIKTRGQQVTLSCSPISGHRSVSWYQQTPGQGLQFLFEYFSETQRNKGNFPGRFSGRQFSNSRSEMNVSTLELGDSALYLCASSTRPDYEQYFGPGTRLTVT.

This clone was observed many times. This chain uses TRBV7-6 with TRBJ2-1, with 12 bases matching TRBD2. This CDR3 is 15 amino acids long. Unmatched junction bases numbered 6, after V lost 4 bases and J lost 8 bases. Germline V gives CDR1 SGHVS, CDR2 FNYEAQ. CDR3 DNA sequence: TGTGCCAGCAGCTCAGGACTAGCGGGGACCGATGAGCAGTTCTTC. This sequence encodes CASSSGLAGTDEQFF.

Here the CDR3 reads CASRPGRRPYEQYV. The CDR3 DNA is TGCGCCAGCAGGCCCGGGCGCAGGCCCTACGAGCAGTACGTC. This chain joins TRBV5-1 and TRBJ2-7; unclear D gene. Per germline, CDR1 SGHRS and CDR2 YFSETQ. The CDR3 spans 14 residues. V was clipped by 5 bases and J by 2 bases, with 14 bases between them.

By sample fraction, this clone is medium-sized. This chain links TRBV24-1 with TRBJ1-2, with 7 bases aligning to TRBD1. Germline V gene data show CDR1 as KGHDR and CDR2 as SFDVKD. This CDR3 spans 12 amino acids. V trimming: 6 bases; J trimming: 6 bases; junction bases outside the gene matches: 3. Here the CDR3 reads CATSSTGDGYTF. CDR3 sequence (DNA): TGTGCCACCAGTTCAACAGGGGATGGCTACACCTTC.

The chain couples TRBV19 to TRBJ2-1; D is uncertain. The CDR3 consists of 13 residues. Germline V gene lookup returns CDR1 LNHDA and CDR2 SQIVND (reference sequence). Trimming removed 5 bases at V and 6 bases at J, with 11 bases between. In nucleotides, the CDR3 is TGTGCCAGTAGTCTTCTCTCGGGCAATGAGCAGTTCTTC. It translates to CASSLLSGNEQFF.

There are many counts of this clone. The J gene is TRBJ2-3, the V gene TRBV29-1; 9 nucleotides agree with TRBD2. CDR1 is SQVTM, CDR2 ANQGSEA, per germline. The CDR3 is 13 residues long. After removal of 7 bases from V and 2 bases from J, the junction contained 4 bases not matched to a gene. Here the CDR3 reads CSELAGPTDTQYF. The CDR3 coding sequence is TGCAGCGAACTAGCGGGTCCCACAGATACGCAGTATTTT.

The count of this clone is one. The V call is TRBV5-1, the J call TRBJ2-1; 7 nucleotides line up with TRBD2. The CDR3 totals 14 residues. The germline V gene has CDR1 SGHRS and CDR2 YFSETQ. V gave up 5 bases and J gave up 4 bases; unmatched junction bases: 6. CDR3 DNA sequence: TGCGCCAGCAGGGCGGGAGAGAGTTACAATGAGCAGTTCTTC. Amino acid sequence: CASRAGESYNEQFF. The full variable domain, rest sourced from reference TRBV5-1 and TRBJ2-1, is KAGVTQTPRYLIKTRGQQVTLSCSPISGHRSVSWYQQTPGQGLQFLFEYFSETQRNKGNFPGRFSGRQFSNSRSEMNVSTLELGDSALYLCASRAGESYNEQFFGPGTRLTVL.

This clone counts as medium-sized (0.01 to 0.1%). This chain links TRBV28 with TRBJ2-7, with D perhaps matching TRBD1 (5 bases). The V gene lost 7 bases and the J gene lost 7 bases, with 20 bases spanning the gap. Germline CDR1 is MDHEN and CDR2 is SYDVKM. The CDR3 has 14 residues. The DNA of the CDR3 is TGTGCCAGCACTCACCGACAGCCACCGGATGAGCAGTACGTC. Translating it yields CASTHRQPPDEQYV.

A remark on this clone: It may be a read error: a sequence one base away is much more abundant. Since no conserved phenylalanine or tryptophan closes the CDR3, a read error is the likely cause. The chain has TRBV4-2 and TRBJ1-3; D gene unclear. Per the germline V gene, CDR1 is LGHNA and CDR2 is YNFKEQ. The CDR3 is made up of 15 amino acids. V lost 4 bases, J lost 4 bases, and 14 bases lay in between. In DNA, the CDR3 is TGTGCCAGCAGCCCTAGGACGGGTCAAGGAAACACCATATATCTT. It is translated as CASSPRTGQGNTIYL.

This clone is deemed medium-sized. J is TRBJ1-1 and V is TRBV19; no clear D gene. The CDR3 is 13 amino acids. V gave up 7 bases and J gave up 2 bases, with 11 bases separating them. The germline gives CDR1 LNHDA, CDR2 SQIVND (reference sequence). CDR3 nucleotides: TGTGCCAGTACCGTAGACGGAAACACTGAAGCTTTCTTT. It encodes CASTVDGNTEAFF.

This clone was detected many times. V is TRBV20-1 and J is TRBJ1-6; D possibly corresponds to TRBD1 (6 bases). The length of the CDR3 is 14 residues. Germline V CDR1 and CDR2: DFQATT, SNEGSKA (reference sequence). Trimming left V 1 base short and J 7 bases short, with 11 bases between. DNA of the CDR3: TGCAGTGCTAGAGGGACAGTACCAAATTCACCCCTCCACTTT. Translated: CSARGTVPNSPLHF.

This clone is labeled as medium-sized. The chain employs TRBV28 and TRBJ1-1; D is unresolved. In germline, CDR1 is MDHEN, CDR2 SYDVKM. CDR3 length: 12 amino acids. V was trimmed by 6 bases and J by 9 bases, leaving 14 bases between them. The CDR3 sequence is CASSQLKTKAFF. The DNA for the CDR3 is TGTGCCAGCAGCCAACTCAAGACGAAAGCTTTCTTT.

Only a few counts were recorded for this clone. This specimen includes other DNA sequences encoding the same CDR3. This chain links TRBV6-1 with TRBJ1-3; D gene uncertain. This CDR3 contains 16 residues. Between the trimmed V and J ends, which lost 1 base and 3 bases, there was a span of 13 bases. Germline loops: CDR1 MNHNS, CDR2 SASEGT. The CDR3 sequence: CASSEVGGMRGNTIYF. The CDR3, as DNA: TGTGCCAGCAGTGAAGTTGGTGGGATGCGTGGAAACACCATATATTTT.

In its sample, this clone was seen many times. CDR3 sequence reads: CSASVSLGQPQHF. The DNA for the CDR3 is TGCAGTGCTAGTGTTTCTTTGGGGCAGCCCCAGCATTTT. This rearrangement joins TRBV20-1 to TRBJ1-5, with D uncertain. Per the germline V gene, CDR1 is DFQATT and CDR2 is SNEGSKA (reference sequence). Trimming cost V 3 bases and J 7 bases, with 13 bases left between them. There are 13 residues in the CDR3.

By sample share, this clone is medium-sized. The rearrangement joins TRBV28 to TRBJ2-7, with D tentatively TRBD2 (5 bases). The germline gives CDR1 MDHEN, CDR2 SYDVKM. The length of the CDR3 is 15 residues. Trimming took off 4 bases at V and 0 bases at J, with 13 bases between the two ends. The CDR3, as DNA: TGTGCCAGCAGTTCCCTGGGAGAGAGCTCCTACGAGCAGTACGTC. Amino acids: CASSSLGESSYEQYV.

This sequence joins TRBV7-9 and TRBJ2-2; D perhaps matches TRBD1 (6 bases). Trimming shortened V by 10 bases and J by 4 bases, and 13 bases separated the two germline ends. CDR3 length: 13 amino acids. Germline CDR1 is SEHNR and CDR2 is FQNEAQ (reference sequence). CDR3 DNA: TGTGCCACCCCGGGACATACCACCGGGGAGCTGTTTTTT. This encodes CATPGHTTGELFF.

This clone was counted ten times or more. The chain uses TRBV19 and TRBJ1-2, with D perhaps TRBD1 (5 bases). Germline-derived CDR1 and CDR2 are LNHDA and SQIVND (reference sequence). This CDR3 is built from 16 residues. The V gene lost 5 bases and the J gene lost 5 bases, with 21 bases spanning the gap. CDR3 amino acids: CASSGSESIGTYGYTF. In nucleotides, the CDR3 is TGTGCCAGTAGTGGCAGCGAATCTATTGGGACTTATGGCTACACCTTC.

V usage is TRBV5-4 and J usage is TRBJ1-2, with TRBD1 as a possible D gene (6 bases). With 3 bases removed from V and 10 bases from J, the gap between germline ends came to 16 bases. CDR1 is SGHNT and CDR2 is YYREEE in the germline V gene (reference sequence). The CDR3 runs 13 residues. CDR3 protein: CASSSLTRQAYTF. The DNA of the CDR3 is TGTGCCAGCAGCTCCCTGACCCGACAGGCCTACACCTTC.